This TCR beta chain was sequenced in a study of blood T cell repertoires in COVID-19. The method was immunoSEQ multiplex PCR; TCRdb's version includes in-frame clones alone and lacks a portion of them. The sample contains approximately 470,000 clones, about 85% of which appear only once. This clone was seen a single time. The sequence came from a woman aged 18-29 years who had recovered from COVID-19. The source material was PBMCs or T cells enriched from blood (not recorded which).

The CDR3 DNA reads TGCGCCAGCAGCCACAGGGAAGGCTACACCTTC. As protein: CASSHREGYTF. This chain uses TRBV4-1 with TRBJ1-2; tentatively, D is TRBD1 (5 bases). CDR1 MGHRA and CDR2 YSYEKL come from the germline V gene. The CDR3 loop spans 11 amino acids. V was trimmed by 3 bases and J by 8 bases, leaving 7 bases between them.